What follows are 13 T cell receptor beta chains derived from one specimen sequenced in a study of cytomegalovirus exposure and HLA in healthy donors. Primers: 60 Vbeta forward and 13 Jbeta reverse. The assay was immunoSEQ multiplex PCR, and TCRdb's table has in-frame clones only and misses some. The sample consists of 150,000 to 200,000 clones, more than 60% of them appearing once. The sample consisted of PBMCs. The receptors here all came from a human donor in good health.

This sequence joins TRBV27 and TRBJ2-7; 7 bases agree with TRBD1. Per germline, CDR1 MNHEY and CDR2 SMNVEV (reference sequence). The length of the CDR3 is 14 residues. The V gene end was trimmed by 5 bases and the J gene end by 4 bases; junction bases not matched to a gene: 8. CDR3 DNA sequence: TGTGCCAGCAGTCCTTGGACAGGACCATACGAGCAGTACTTC. It yields the protein CASSPWTGPYEQYF.

This chain links TRBV5-6 with TRBJ2-7; 7 bases are shared with TRBD1. J was trimmed by 0 bases and V by 3 bases; bases with no gene match: 0. This CDR3 has 13 amino acids. CDR1 SGHDT and CDR2 YYEEEE come from the germline V gene. Here the CDR3 reads CASSWDSSYEQYF. CDR3 nucleotide sequence: TGTGCCAGCAGCTGGGACAGCTCCTACGAGCAGTACTTC.

The gene calls are TRBV5-1 and TRBJ2-5, with a weak D call TRBD1 (5 bases). Looked up from germline, CDR1 is SGHRS and CDR2 is YFSETQ. This CDR3 is built from 14 residues. Trimming took 4 bases from V and 5 from J, leaving 15 bases between them. The CDR3 bases are TGCGCCAGCAGCGCCCAGGGTATCCAGGAGACCCAGTACTTC. This gives the protein CASSAQGIQETQYF.

This clone showed up just a few times. V usage is TRBV6-6 and J usage is TRBJ1-5, with D maybe TRBD1 (6 bases). Germline CDR1 reads MNHNY; CDR2 reads SVGAGI (reference sequence). The CDR3 contains 16 residues. V gave up 8 bases and J gave up 3 bases, with 20 bases separating them. CDR3 coding DNA: TGTGCCAGCGCACTGACGGACACAGGGTACAATCAGCCCCAGCATTTT. Encoded protein: CASALTDTGYNQPQHF.

The chain carries TRBV29-1 and TRBJ2-5; TRBD2 matches at 13 bases. Germline lookup yields CDR1 SQVTM and CDR2 ANQGSEA. CDR3 length: 14 amino acids. V lost 3 bases and J lost 7; bases outside the gene matches: 5. The CDR3 nucleotides read TGCAGCGTTGACACTAGCGGGGGGGCAGTGACCCAGTACTTC. As protein: CSVDTSGGAVTQYF.

CDR3 residues: CASSFGGGVTEQFF. As DNA, the CDR3 is TGCGCCAGCAGCTTCGGGGGAGGGGTTACTGAGCAGTTCTTC. The chain combines TRBV5-1 with TRBJ2-1; TRBD2 matches 7 bases. Germline V CDR1 and CDR2: SGHRS, YFSETQ. V dropped 2 bases and J dropped 9; count of bases not matched to a gene: 8. The CDR3 is 14 amino acids.

The chain links TRBV6-1 to TRBJ2-7; D is uncertain. The CDR3 covers 11 residues. Germline V gene lookup returns CDR1 MNHNS and CDR2 SASEGT. The V gene lost 2 bases and the J gene lost 4 bases, with 3 bases spanning the gap. The CDR3 nucleotides are TGTGCCAGCAGTGAAACATACGAGCAGTACTTC. It yields the protein CASSETYEQYF.

The chain uses TRBV15 and TRBJ2-7; possibly TRBD2 for D (6 bases). Germline lookup yields CDR1 LNHNV and CDR2 YYDKDF (reference sequence). This CDR3 is built from 14 residues. Between the trimmed V and J ends, which lost 0 bases and 1 base, there was a span of 7 bases. CDR3 coding DNA: TGTGCCACCAGCAGAGATCGGGGGTCCTACGAGCAGTACTTC. Encoded protein: CATSRDRGSYEQYF.

This clone was counted a few times. The chain recombines TRBV4-3 with TRBJ2-1; 10 bases are shared with TRBD1. The V and J ends lost 3 bases and 8 bases, in that order; junction bases with no gene match: 7. Germline lookup yields CDR1 LGHNA and CDR2 YSLEER. The CDR3 extends over 15 amino acids. CDR3 amino acids: CASSHGTGDMDEQFF. The CDR3 DNA follows: TGCGCCAGCAGCCACGGGACAGGGGATATGGATGAGCAGTTCTTC.

The rearrangement joins TRBV19 to TRBJ1-4; 9 nucleotides line up with TRBD1. The CDR3 totals 16 residues. In germline, CDR1 is LNHDA, CDR2 SQIVND (reference sequence). V lost 2 bases to trimming and J lost 5 bases; unmatched junction nucleotides: 6. CDR3 in amino acids: CASSIPAGTGNEKLFF. The CDR3 bases are TGTGCCAGTAGTATACCGGCCGGGACAGGGAATGAAAAACTGTTTTTT.

V gene TRBV9 combines with J gene TRBJ2-7; D is possibly TRBD2 (5 bases). There are 14 residues in the CDR3. CDR1 is SGDLS and CDR2 is YYNGEE in the germline V gene. V was cut by 4 bases and J by 6 bases, with 17 bases left in between. The CDR3 reads CASSPTVRAVEQYF. The CDR3 nucleotides read TGTGCCAGCAGCCCTACAGTGAGGGCGGTCGAGCAGTACTTC. The whole variable domain, filled in from reference TRBV9 and TRBJ2-7, reads DSGVTQTPKHLITATGQRVTLRCSPRSGDLSVYWYQQSLDQGLQFLIQYYNGEERAKGNILERFSAQQFPDLHSELNLSSLELGDSALYFCASSPTVRAVEQYFGPGTRLTVT.

The genes are TRBV19 and TRBJ1-1; D is perhaps TRBD1 (6 bases). The CDR3 extends over 14 amino acids. Germline V gene data show CDR1 as LNHDA and CDR2 as SQIVND (reference sequence). The V and J ends lost 7 bases and 1 base respectively, with 13 bases between them. The CDR3: CASTEGERNTEAFF. The CDR3 DNA is TGTGCCAGTACCGAGGGGGAGCGGAACACTGAAGCTTTCTTT.

This clone was recorded a few times. The chain has TRBV5-4 and TRBJ2-5, with 9 bases identical to TRBD1. The J call could be wrong; TRBJ2-7 is a better fit for the DNA end. The germline V gene encodes CDR1 SGHNT and CDR2 YYREEE (reference sequence). The CDR3 covers 14 residues. The CDR3 bases are TGTGCCAGCAGCTTGGACAGGGGGCAACACGAGCAGTACTTC. Protein: CASSLDRGQHEQYF.